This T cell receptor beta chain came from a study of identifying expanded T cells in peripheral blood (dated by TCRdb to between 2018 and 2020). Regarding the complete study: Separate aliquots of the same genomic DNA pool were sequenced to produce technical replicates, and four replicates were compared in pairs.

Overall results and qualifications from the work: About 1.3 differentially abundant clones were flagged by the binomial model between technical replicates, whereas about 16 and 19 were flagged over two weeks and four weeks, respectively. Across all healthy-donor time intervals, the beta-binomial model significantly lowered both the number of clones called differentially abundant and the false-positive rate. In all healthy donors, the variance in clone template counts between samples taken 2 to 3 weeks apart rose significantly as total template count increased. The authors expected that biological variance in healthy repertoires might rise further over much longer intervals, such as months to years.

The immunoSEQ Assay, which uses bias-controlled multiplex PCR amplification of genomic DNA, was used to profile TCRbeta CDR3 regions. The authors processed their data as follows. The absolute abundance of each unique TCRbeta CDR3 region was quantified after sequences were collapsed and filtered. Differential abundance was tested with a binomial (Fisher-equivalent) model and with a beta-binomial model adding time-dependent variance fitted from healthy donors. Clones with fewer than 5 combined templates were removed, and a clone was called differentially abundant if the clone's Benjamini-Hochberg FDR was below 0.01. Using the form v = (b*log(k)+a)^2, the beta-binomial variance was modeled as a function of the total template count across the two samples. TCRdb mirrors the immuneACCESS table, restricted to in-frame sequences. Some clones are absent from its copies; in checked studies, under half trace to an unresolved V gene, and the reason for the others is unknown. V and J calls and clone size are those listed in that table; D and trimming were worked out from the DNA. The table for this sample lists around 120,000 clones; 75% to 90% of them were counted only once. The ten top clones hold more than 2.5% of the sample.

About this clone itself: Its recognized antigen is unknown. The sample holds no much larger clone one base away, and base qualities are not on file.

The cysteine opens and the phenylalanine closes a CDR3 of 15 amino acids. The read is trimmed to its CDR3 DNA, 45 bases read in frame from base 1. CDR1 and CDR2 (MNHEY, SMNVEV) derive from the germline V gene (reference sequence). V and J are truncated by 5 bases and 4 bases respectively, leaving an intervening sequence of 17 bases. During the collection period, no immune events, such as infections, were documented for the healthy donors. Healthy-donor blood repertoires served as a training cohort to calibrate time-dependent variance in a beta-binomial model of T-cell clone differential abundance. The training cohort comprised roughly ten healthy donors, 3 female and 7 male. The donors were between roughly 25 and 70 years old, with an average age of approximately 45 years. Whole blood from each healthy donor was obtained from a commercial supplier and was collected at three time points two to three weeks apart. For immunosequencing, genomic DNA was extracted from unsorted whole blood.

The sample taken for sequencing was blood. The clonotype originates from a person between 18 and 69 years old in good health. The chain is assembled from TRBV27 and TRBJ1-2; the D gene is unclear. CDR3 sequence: CASSRTDRPFYGYTF. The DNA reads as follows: TGTGCCAGCAGTCGCACAGACCGACCATTCTATGGCTACACCTTC.